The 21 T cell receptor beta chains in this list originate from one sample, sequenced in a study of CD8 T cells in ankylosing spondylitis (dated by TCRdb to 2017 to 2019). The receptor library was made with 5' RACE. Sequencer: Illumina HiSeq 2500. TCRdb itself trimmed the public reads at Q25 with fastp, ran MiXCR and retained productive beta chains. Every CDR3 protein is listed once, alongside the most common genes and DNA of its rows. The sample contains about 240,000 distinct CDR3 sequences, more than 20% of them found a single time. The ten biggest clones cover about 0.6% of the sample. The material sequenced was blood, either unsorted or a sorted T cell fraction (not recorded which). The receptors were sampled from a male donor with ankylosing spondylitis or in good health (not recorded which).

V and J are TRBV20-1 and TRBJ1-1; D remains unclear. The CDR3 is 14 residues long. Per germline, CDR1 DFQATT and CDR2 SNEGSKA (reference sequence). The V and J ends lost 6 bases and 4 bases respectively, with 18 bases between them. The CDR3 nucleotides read TGCAGTGCCCCCCCCGGGAGTCTAGGCACTGAAGCTTTCTTT. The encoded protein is CSAPPGSLGTEAFF.

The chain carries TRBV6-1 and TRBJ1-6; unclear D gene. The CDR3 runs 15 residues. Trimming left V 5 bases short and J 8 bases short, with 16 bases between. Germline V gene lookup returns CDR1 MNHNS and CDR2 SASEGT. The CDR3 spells CASSPDSGVDSPLHF. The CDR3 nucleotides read TGTGCCAGCAGTCCTGACTCGGGAGTGGATTCACCCCTCCACTTT.

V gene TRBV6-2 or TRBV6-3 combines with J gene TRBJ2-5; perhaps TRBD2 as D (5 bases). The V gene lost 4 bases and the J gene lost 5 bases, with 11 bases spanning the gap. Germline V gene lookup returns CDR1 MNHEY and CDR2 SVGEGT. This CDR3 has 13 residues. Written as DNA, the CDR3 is TGTGCCAGCAGTTCCGAGCGGTGGGAGACCCAGTACTTC. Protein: CASSSERWETQYF.

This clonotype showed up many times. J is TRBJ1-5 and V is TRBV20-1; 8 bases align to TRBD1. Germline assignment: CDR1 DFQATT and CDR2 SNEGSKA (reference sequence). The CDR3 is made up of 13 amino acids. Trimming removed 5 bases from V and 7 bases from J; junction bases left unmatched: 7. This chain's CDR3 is CSAPTGVGQPQHF. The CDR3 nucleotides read TGCAGTGCTCCGACAGGGGTGGGACAGCCCCAGCATTTT.

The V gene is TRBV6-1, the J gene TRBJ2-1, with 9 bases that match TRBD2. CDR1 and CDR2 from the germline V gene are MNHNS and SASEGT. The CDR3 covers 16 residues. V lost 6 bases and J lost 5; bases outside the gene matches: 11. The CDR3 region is CASRKGLARGNNEQFF. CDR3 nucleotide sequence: TGTGCCAGCAGGAAGGGACTAGCCCGAGGGAACAATGAGCAGTTCTTC.

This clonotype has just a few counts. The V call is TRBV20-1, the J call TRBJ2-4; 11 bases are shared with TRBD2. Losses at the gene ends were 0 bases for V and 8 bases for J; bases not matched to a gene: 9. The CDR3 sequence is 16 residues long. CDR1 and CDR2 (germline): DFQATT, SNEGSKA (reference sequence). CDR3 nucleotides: TGCAGTGCTAGAGACTCGATAAGACTAGCGGGACACATTCAGTACTTC. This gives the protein CSARDSIRLAGHIQYF.

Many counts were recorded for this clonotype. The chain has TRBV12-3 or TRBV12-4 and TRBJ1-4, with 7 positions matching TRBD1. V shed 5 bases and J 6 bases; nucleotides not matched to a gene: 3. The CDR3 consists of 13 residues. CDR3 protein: CASSRTGDEKLFF. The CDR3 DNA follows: TGTGCCAGCAGTCGGACAGGTGATGAAAAACTGTTTTTT.

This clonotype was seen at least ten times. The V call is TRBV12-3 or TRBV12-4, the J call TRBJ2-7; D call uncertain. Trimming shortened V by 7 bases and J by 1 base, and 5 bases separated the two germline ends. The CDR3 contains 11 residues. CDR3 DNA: TGTGCCAGCACCGCTTCCTACGAGCAGTACTTC. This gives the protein CASTASYEQYF.

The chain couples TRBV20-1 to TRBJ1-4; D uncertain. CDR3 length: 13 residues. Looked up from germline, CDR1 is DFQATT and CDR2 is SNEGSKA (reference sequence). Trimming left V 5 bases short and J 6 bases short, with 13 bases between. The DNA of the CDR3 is TGCAGTGCTCCCGGTGGAATTGATGAAAAACTGTTTTTT. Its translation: CSAPGGIDEKLFF.

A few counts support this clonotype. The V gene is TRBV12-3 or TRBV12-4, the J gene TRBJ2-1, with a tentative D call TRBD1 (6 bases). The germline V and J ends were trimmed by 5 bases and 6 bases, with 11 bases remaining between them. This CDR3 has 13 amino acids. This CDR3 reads CASSLAGANEQFF. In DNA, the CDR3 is TGTGCCAGCAGTCTGGCAGGGGCCAATGAGCAGTTCTTC.

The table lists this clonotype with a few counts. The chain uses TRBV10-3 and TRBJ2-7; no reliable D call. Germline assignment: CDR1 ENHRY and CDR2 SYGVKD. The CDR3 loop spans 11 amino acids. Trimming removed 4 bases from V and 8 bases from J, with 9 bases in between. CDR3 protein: CAISVSTQQYF. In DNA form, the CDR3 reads TGTGCCATCAGTGTCAGTACCCAGCAGTACTTC.

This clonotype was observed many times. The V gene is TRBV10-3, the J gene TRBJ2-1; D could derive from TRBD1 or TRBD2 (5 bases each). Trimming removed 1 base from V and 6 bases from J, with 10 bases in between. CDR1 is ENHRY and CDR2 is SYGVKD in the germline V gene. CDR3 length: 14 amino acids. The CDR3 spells CAISEFGGSNEQFF. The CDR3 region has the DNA TGTGCCATCAGTGAGTTTGGGGGATCCAATGAGCAGTTCTTC.

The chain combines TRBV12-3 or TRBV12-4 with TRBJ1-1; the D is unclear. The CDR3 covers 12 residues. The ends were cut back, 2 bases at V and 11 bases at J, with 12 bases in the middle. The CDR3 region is CASSLSSAAAFF. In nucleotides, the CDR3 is TGTGCCAGCAGTTTATCGTCGGCAGCCGCTTTCTTT.

The CDR3 protein is CASRKQGYLYNEQFF. The CDR3 DNA reads as TGTGCCAGCAGAAAACAGGGGTATCTGTACAATGAGCAGTTCTTC. The V and J genes are TRBV11-2 and TRBJ2-1, with 7 bases aligning to TRBD1. This CDR3 has 15 residues. The junction had 9 bases not matched to a gene; V was cut back by 6 bases and J by 4 bases. Germline CDR1 SGHAT, CDR2 FQNNGV.

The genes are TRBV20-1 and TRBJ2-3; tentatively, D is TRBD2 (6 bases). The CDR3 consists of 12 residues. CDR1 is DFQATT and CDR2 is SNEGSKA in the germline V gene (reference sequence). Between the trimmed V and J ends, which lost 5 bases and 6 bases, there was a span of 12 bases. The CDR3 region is CSASTSGDTQYF. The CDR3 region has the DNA TGCAGTGCTTCGACAAGCGGGGATACGCAGTATTTT.

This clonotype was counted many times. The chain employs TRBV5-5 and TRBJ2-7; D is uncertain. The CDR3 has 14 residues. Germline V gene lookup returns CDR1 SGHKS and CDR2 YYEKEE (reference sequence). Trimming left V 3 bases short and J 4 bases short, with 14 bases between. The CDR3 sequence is CASSYSTSNYEQYF. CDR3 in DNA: TGTGCCAGCAGCTACTCGACCTCAAATTACGAGCAGTACTTC.

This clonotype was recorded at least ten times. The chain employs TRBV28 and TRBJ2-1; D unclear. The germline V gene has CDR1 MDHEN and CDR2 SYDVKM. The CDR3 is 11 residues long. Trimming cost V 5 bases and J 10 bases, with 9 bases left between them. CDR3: CASSTREEQFF. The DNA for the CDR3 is TGTGCCAGCAGTACCCGAGAAGAGCAGTTCTTC.

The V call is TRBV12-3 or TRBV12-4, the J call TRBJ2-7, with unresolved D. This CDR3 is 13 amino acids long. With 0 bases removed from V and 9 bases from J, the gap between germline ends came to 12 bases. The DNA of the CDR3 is TGTGCCAGCAGTTTAGCCCTGATTAGGCCGCAGTACTTC. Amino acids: CASSLALIRPQYF.

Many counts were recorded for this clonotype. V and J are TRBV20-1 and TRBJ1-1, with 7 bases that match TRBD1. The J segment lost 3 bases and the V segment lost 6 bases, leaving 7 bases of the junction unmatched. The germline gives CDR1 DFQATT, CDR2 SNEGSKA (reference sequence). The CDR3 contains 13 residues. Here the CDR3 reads CSALEGADTEAFF. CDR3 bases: TGCAGTGCACTTGAGGGGGCGGACACTGAAGCTTTCTTT.

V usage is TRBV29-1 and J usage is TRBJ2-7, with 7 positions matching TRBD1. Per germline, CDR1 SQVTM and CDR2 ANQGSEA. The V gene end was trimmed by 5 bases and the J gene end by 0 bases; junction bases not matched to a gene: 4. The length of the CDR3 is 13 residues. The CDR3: CSVKQGFSYEQYF. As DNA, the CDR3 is TGCAGCGTTAAACAGGGGTTCTCCTACGAGCAGTACTTC.

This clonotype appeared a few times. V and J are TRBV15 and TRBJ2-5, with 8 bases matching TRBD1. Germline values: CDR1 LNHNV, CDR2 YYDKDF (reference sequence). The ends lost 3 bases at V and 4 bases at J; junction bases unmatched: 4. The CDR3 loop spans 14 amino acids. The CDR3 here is CATSSPDRGETQYF. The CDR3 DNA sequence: TGTGCCACCAGCAGTCCCGACAGGGGAGAGACCCAGTACTTC. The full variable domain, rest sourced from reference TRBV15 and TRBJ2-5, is DAMVIQNPRYQVTQFGKPVTLSCSQTLNHNVMYWYQQKSSQAPKLLFHYYDKDFNNEADTPDNFQSRRPNTSFCFLDIRSPGLGDTAMYLCATSSPDRGETQYFGPGTRLLVL.